This T cell receptor (beta chain) was retrieved from a study of T cells in localized non-small cell lung cancer. Study-wide results and caveats: Sequencing was restricted to one tumor region; therefore, heterogeneity remains possible. Compared with tumor, uninvolved adjacent lung displayed greater T cell clonality, ranking highest overall.

The repertoire was sequenced with immunoSEQ multiplex PCR; TCRdb's copy has only in-frame clones and lacks some. This sample has fewer than 100,000 clones; about nine tenths occur once, and the top ten carry about 15%. V trimming: 11 bases; J trimming: 3 bases; junction bases outside the gene matches: 15. The CDR3 has 15 amino acids. The V gene's germline CDR1 is ENHRY and CDR2 SYGVKD. For this clone: The target antigen is unknown.

The chain couples TRBV10-3 to TRBJ1-2; 7 nucleotides agree with TRBD1. Source: peripheral blood, taken before any cancer treatment. The TCR was taken from a man between 40 and 69 years old with stage I squamous cell lung carcinoma. Here the CDR3 DNA reads TGTGCCTCAAGACAGGGAGGGGATTCGCACTATGGCTACACCTTC. Amino acid sequence: CASRQGGDSHYGYTF.